This is a list of T cell receptor beta chains from one sample in a study of T cells after yellow fever vaccination. MiXCR was run by TCRdb on the 5' RACE reads, yielding one entry per CDR3 protein. The sample has some 300,000 distinct CDR3 sequences, less than 9.5% seen once. The sample consisted of PBMCs, taken roughly 47 days after the first yellow fever vaccination. These receptors were obtained from a man aged 18 to 30 who received the YFV17D yellow fever vaccine. Both conserved end residues are part of each CDR3. Each record gives: clone size, V gene, J gene, D gene, CDR3 protein, CDR3 DNA. A D gene is named only where the DNA matches it firmly. Some rows mark clone size as missing; the rest say once, few, many or name a class of expanded clone.

>.|TRBV14|TRBJ1-2|.
CASSQDSIYGYTF
TGTGCCAGCAGCCAAGATTCGATCTATGGCTACACCTTC
>few|TRBV7-9|TRBJ2-1|.
CASNLASHPDNEQFF
TGTGCCAGCAACTTGGCTTCCCACCCGGACAATGAGCAGTTCTTC
>many|TRBV6-2/TRBV6-3|TRBJ2-5|.
CASSAEGGRETQYF
TGTGCCAGCAGTGCCGAGGGGGGCCGCGAGACCCAGTACTTC
>.|TRBV28|TRBJ1-2|.
CASSAPGGRRGYTF
TGTGCCAGCAGTGCCCCCGGGGGGCGCAGGGGCTACACCTTC
>many|TRBV7-2|TRBJ2-3|.
CASTLTGLGTDTQYF
TGTGCCAGCACCTTGACAGGTCTTGGGACAGATACGCAGTATTTT
>.|TRBV6-2/TRBV6-3|TRBJ2-3|.
CASRIMTGYTDTQYF
TGTGCCAGCAGGATCATGACGGGGTACACAGATACGCAGTATTTT
>.|TRBV11-2|TRBJ2-1|.
CASSLDSAGQFF
TGTGCCAGCAGCTTAGACTCCGCTGGGCAGTTCTTC
>.|TRBV6-5|TRBJ2-5|TRBD1
CANSSYRTGQETQYF
TGTGCCAACAGTTCTTATCGGACAGGCCAAGAGACCCAGTACTTC
>.|TRBV5-1|TRBJ2-7|TRBD1
CASSLALNRGYEQYF
TGCGCCAGCAGCTTGGCCCTAAACAGGGGCTACGAGCAGTACTTC
>.|TRBV5-1|TRBJ2-6|.
CSSSLSGGEANVLTF
TGCTCCAGCAGCTTGTCCGGGGGAGAGGCCAACGTCCTGACTTTC
>.|TRBV4-3|TRBJ2-3|TRBD2
CASSQGGLAGTTDTQYF
TGCGCCAGCAGCCAAGGAGGGCTAGCGGGGACCACAGATACGCAGTATTTT
>.|TRBV12-3/TRBV12-4|TRBJ1-5|.
CASSGTRNQPQHF
TGTGCCAGCAGTGGAACACGCAATCAGCCCCAGCATTTT
>.|TRBV19|TRBJ2-4|.
CASSPGDIQYF
TGTGCCAGTAGCCCCGGGGACATTCAGTACTTC
>few|TRBV7-2|TRBJ2-1|.
CASRLPGGEQFF
TGTGCCAGCAGATTACCGGGGGGCGAGCAGTTCTTC
>few|TRBV28|TRBJ1-2|.
CASSDYGYTF
TGTGCCAGCAGTGACTATGGCTACACCTTC
>many|TRBV7-8|TRBJ1-5|TRBD1
CASSPLRDRDHQPQHF
TGTGCCAGCAGCCCACTCCGGGACAGGGATCATCAGCCCCAGCATTTT
>few|TRBV6-1|TRBJ2-1|.
CASSTTVLSSYNEQFF
TGTGCCAGCAGTACGACAGTTTTAAGCTCCTACAATGAGCAGTTCTTC
>.|TRBV30|TRBJ2-7|.
CAWNVGGPYEQYF
TGTGCCTGGAATGTGGGGGGGCCCTACGAGCAGTACTTC
>.|TRBV18|TRBJ1-2|.
CASSNKGKDYGYTF
TGTGCCAGCTCGAATAAGGGGAAGGACTATGGCTACACCTTC
>.|TRBV9|TRBJ1-1|.
CASSPRLLNTEAFF
TGTGCCAGCAGCCCCCGTTTGCTGAACACTGAAGCTTTCTTT
>.|TRBV27|TRBJ1-1|TRBD1
CASSSGTGRDTEAFF
TGTGCCAGCAGTTCCGGGACAGGGAGGGACACTGAAGCTTTCTTT
>.|TRBV5-4|TRBJ1-1|TRBD1
CASSFKTGKSTEAFF
TGTGCCAGCAGCTTCAAGACAGGGAAGTCCACTGAAGCTTTCTTT
>.|TRBV6-1|TRBJ1-4|.
CASKERSLIEKLFF
TGTGCCAGCAAGGAGAGATCCCTTATTGAAAAACTGTTTTTT
>.|TRBV2|TRBJ1-1|TRBD1
CASVLPGQGYAEAFF
TGTGCCAGCGTCCTCCCGGGACAGGGGTACGCTGAAGCTTTCTTT
>.|TRBV5-1|TRBJ1-2|.
CASSLLGAAGYGYTF
TGCGCCAGCAGCTTGCTGGGGGCCGCGGGCTATGGCTACACCTTC
>.|TRBV7-2|TRBJ2-7|.
CASSLVLSDTIHEQYF
TGTGCCAGCAGCTTAGTTTTATCTGACACTATTCACGAGCAGTACTTC
>few|TRBV5-1|TRBJ1-3|.
CASSALGFTSGNTIYF
TGCGCCAGCAGCGCATTAGGGTTTACTTCGGGAAACACCATATATTTT
>.|TRBV19|TRBJ2-7|.
CASSIQAPYEQYF
TGTGCCAGTAGTATCCAGGCACCCTACGAGCAGTACTTC
>few|TRBV20-1|TRBJ1-5|.
CSASSGRYDQPQHF
TGCAGTGCTAGTTCAGGGCGATATGATCAGCCCCAGCATTTT
>.|TRBV3-1|TRBJ2-1|.
CASGTHYNEQFF
TGTGCCAGCGGAACCCACTACAATGAGCAGTTCTTC
>.|TRBV18|TRBJ1-3|.
CASSPGPDTIYF
TGTGCCAGCTCACCCGGCCCGGACACCATATATTTT
>few|TRBV5-4|TRBJ1-5|.
CATSERQGTQPQHF
TGTGCCACCTCGGAACGGCAGGGGACTCAGCCCCAGCATTTT
>few|TRBV4-1|TRBJ2-7|.
CASSHRGGDEQYF
TGCGCCAGCAGCCACCGAGGGGGGGACGAGCAGTACTTC
>.|TRBV7-8|TRBJ1-5|.
CASSHGEGESNQPQHF
TGTGCCAGCAGCCATGGGGAGGGGGAGAGCAATCAGCCCCAGCATTTT
>few|TRBV10-3|TRBJ2-3|TRBD2
CAISAPGRGPRSEDTQYF
TGTGCCATCAGTGCCCCGGGGAGGGGCCCCCGTTCGGAAGATACGCAGTATTTT
>few|TRBV6-5|TRBJ2-3|.
CASSYAGVPGDTQYF
TGTGCCAGCAGTTACGCAGGGGTCCCTGGGGATACGCAGTATTTT
>once|TRBV6-5|TRBJ1-1|.
CASSYSRGGTEAFF
TGTGCCAGCAGTTATAGCAGGGGAGGCACTGAAGCTTTCTTT
>few|TRBV7-9|TRBJ2-1|.
CASSLAQGIYNEQFF
TGTGCCAGCAGCTTAGCCCAGGGTATTTACAATGAGCAGTTCTTC
>.|TRBV5-5|TRBJ2-1|.
CASSFWGRREQFF
TGTGCCAGCAGCTTCTGGGGACGACGTGAGCAGTTCTTC
>.|TRBV10-3|TRBJ2-1|.
CAIRTGEDSYNEQFF
TGTGCCATCAGGACAGGTGAAGACTCCTACAATGAGCAGTTCTTC
>.|TRBV20-1|TRBJ1-1|TRBD1
CSARSRQGDTEAFF
TGCAGTGCTAGAAGCCGACAGGGGGACACTGAAGCTTTCTTT
>.|TRBV6-2/TRBV6-3|TRBJ2-7|TRBD1
CASSSPGTVTYEQYF
TGTGCCAGCAGCTCGCCCGGGACAGTAACCTACGAGCAGTACTTC
>few|TRBV10-3|TRBJ1-1|.
CAISDGSNTEAFF
TGTGCCATCAGCGACGGGTCGAACACTGAAGCTTTCTTT
>many|TRBV27|TRBJ2-1|TRBD1
CASRSRQGSYNEQFF
TGTGCCAGCCGATCAAGACAGGGGTCCTACAATGAGCAGTTCTTC
>many|TRBV7-3|TRBJ2-3|.
CASSSTSTDTQYF
TGTGCCAGCAGCTCAACTAGCACAGATACGCAGTATTTT
>few|TRBV20-1|TRBJ2-5|.
CCARDAEQGTQETQYF
TGCTGTGCTAGAGATGCGGAACAGGGGACTCAAGAGACCCAGTACTTC
>few|TRBV4-1|TRBJ1-2|.
CASSHGSRGLRGWNYGYTF
TGCGCCAGCAGCCACGGCTCACGGGGGCTAAGAGGATGGAACTATGGCTACACCTTC
>.|TRBV6-1|TRBJ1-1|.
CAVEGRAEAFF
TGTGCCGTAGAGGGCAGGGCTGAAGCTTTCTTT
>.|TRBV7-2|TRBJ1-1|.
CASSLVTGGGTEAFF
TGTGCCAGCAGCTTAGTGACAGGTGGAGGCACTGAAGCTTTCTTT
>few|TRBV4-2|TRBJ2-7|TRBD2
CASSRLAGDGSYEQYF
TGTGCCAGCAGCCGTCTAGCGGGGGACGGCTCCTACGAGCAGTACTTC